The 32 T cell receptor beta chains listed next were all sequenced from one sample in a study of cytomegalovirus exposure and HLA in healthy donors. Here immunoSEQ multiplex PCR was the method, and the copy in TCRdb shows in-frame clones only, minus some. The table includes approximately 97,000 clones, roughly 92% detected once. What was sequenced was PBMCs. The source is a woman aged 30 to 39 in good health and CMV-seropositive.

The count of this clone is one. The rearrangement links TRBV19 to TRBJ1-2; D may be TRBD1 (5 bases). V gave up 9 bases and J gave up 4 bases, with 12 bases separating them. The CDR3 runs to 12 residues. Germline CDR1 and CDR2: LNHDA and SQIVND (reference sequence). This CDR3 reads CASHDGGYGYTF. The CDR3 DNA reads as TGTGCCAGCCATGACGGGGGCTATGGCTACACCTTC.

V gene TRBV5-6 combines with J gene TRBJ2-7, with 9 bases aligning to TRBD1. The CDR3 is 14 amino acids. Germline-derived CDR1 and CDR2 are SGHDT and YYEEEE. J was trimmed by 4 bases and V by 4 bases; bases with no gene match: 6. This CDR3 is CASSKQGAGYEQYF. The CDR3 region has the DNA TGTGCCAGCAGCAAACAGGGGGCGGGGTACGAGCAGTACTTC.

The chain joins TRBV4-3 to TRBJ2-1; TRBD2 aligns across 7 bases. Looked up from germline, CDR1 is LGHNA and CDR2 is YSLEER. The CDR3 is 18 amino acids. With 1 base clipped from V and 4 bases from J, the junction kept 13 bases outside the gene matches. The CDR3 loop reads CASSQGIRAGRGYNEQFF. The DNA of the CDR3 is TGCGCCAGCAGCCAAGGGATTCGAGCGGGAAGAGGGTACAATGAGCAGTTCTTC.

This sequence joins TRBV5-6 and TRBJ2-7; 7 bases match TRBD1. The CDR3 runs 15 residues. Germline CDR1 SGHDT, CDR2 YYEEEE. V lost 5 bases to trimming and J lost 0 bases; unmatched junction nucleotides: 8. CDR3 sequence: CASSPTDRASYEQYF. CDR3 coding DNA: TGTGCCAGCAGTCCTACCGACAGGGCCTCCTACGAGCAGTACTTC.

V is TRBV28 and J is TRBJ1-5; D possibly corresponds to TRBD1 (5 bases). Germline values: CDR1 MDHEN, CDR2 SYDVKM. The CDR3 is 16 amino acids. V was clipped by 5 bases and J by 0 bases, with 14 bases between them. The DNA for the CDR3 is TGTGCCAGCAGTCCCGGGGGTCTGTATAGCAATCAGCCCCAGCATTTT. It translates to CASSPGGLYSNQPQHF. Variable domain in full (rest from reference TRBV28 and TRBJ1-5): DVKVTQSSRYLVKRTGEKVFLECVQDMDHENMFWYRQDPGLGLRLIYFSYDVKMKEKGDIPEGYSVSREKKERFSLILESASTNQTSMYLCASSPGGLYSNQPQHFGDGTRLSIL.

CDR3 region: CASSLTGANTGELFF. The CDR3 region has the DNA TGTGCCAGCAGCTTAACGGGAGCGAACACCGGGGAGCTGTTTTTT. The chain links TRBV7-2 to TRBJ2-2; D is perhaps TRBD2 (6 bases). Trimming took off 2 bases at V and 0 bases at J, with 7 bases between the two ends. The CDR3 sequence is 15 residues long. Germline-derived CDR1 and CDR2 are SGHTA and FQGNSA.

The chain has TRBV18 and TRBJ2-1; 13 nucleotides match TRBD2. With V trimmed by 3 bases and J by 9 bases, 14 bases remained unmatched. Germline V gene sequence: CDR1 KGHSH, CDR2 LQKENI. This CDR3 comprises 18 residues. The CDR3 sequence: CASSPPDRTSGRGREQFF. Here the CDR3 DNA reads TGTGCCAGCTCACCCCCCGACCGGACTAGCGGGAGAGGTCGTGAGCAGTTCTTC.

There are a few counts of this clone. The rearrangement uses TRBV27 and TRBJ1-1; 8 positions match TRBD1. The trim removed 6 bases at V and 1 base at J, leaving 4 bases unmatched. There are 14 residues in the CDR3. Germline CDR1 reads MNHEY; CDR2 reads SMNVEV (reference sequence). CDR3 in amino acids: CASRSGQGNTEAFF. As DNA, the CDR3 is TGTGCCAGCAGATCCGGACAGGGGAACACTGAAGCTTTCTTT.

The chain recombines TRBV29-1 with TRBJ1-4; 10 positions match TRBD1. The CDR3 totals 17 residues. Trimming removed 6 bases from V and 8 bases from J; junction bases left unmatched: 18. The germline V gene has CDR1 SQVTM and CDR2 ANQGSEA. CDR3 DNA: TGCAGCGTGGCCGGGACAGGGGACCTCTGGGGAGTAGAAAAACTGTTTTTT. It specifies CSVAGTGDLWGVEKLFF.

The CDR3 DNA reads TGTGCCTGGAGGGCCGGGACAGGGCCATTCAGTGAGTACTTC. Protein product: CAWRAGTGPFSEYF. The chain combines TRBV30 with TRBJ2-7, with 9 bases lining up with TRBD1. Unmatched junction bases numbered 14, after V lost 3 bases and J lost 11 bases. CDR3 length: 14 residues. Germline CDR1 and CDR2: GTSNPN and SVGIG (reference sequence). The full variable domain, completed using reference TRBV30 and TRBJ2-7, is SQTIHQWPATLVQPVGSPLSLECTVEGTSNPNLYWYRQAAGRGLQLLFYSVGIGQISSEVPQNLSASRPQDRQFILSSKKLLLSDSGFYLCAWRAGTGPFSEYFGPGTRLTVT.

CDR3 bases: TGCGCCAGCAGCCATGACGGGAGCTCCTACAATGAGCAGTTCTTC. As protein: CASSHDGSSYNEQFF. The genes are TRBV4-3 and TRBJ2-1; D is possibly TRBD2 (6 bases). This CDR3 is 15 amino acids long. Germline-derived CDR1 and CDR2 are LGHNA and YSLEER. V lost 3 bases and J lost 0, with 9 bases in between.

This sequence joins TRBV28 and TRBJ1-1; 7 bases match TRBD1. With V trimmed by 3 bases and J by 7 bases, 5 bases remained unmatched. CDR3 length: 13 amino acids. The germline V gene encodes CDR1 MDHEN and CDR2 SYDVKM. The CDR3 DNA is TGTGCCAGCAGTTTCCTACAGGGGTTTGAAGCTTTCTTT. This sequence encodes CASSFLQGFEAFF.

CDR3 region: CASRRGGEFTDTQYF. The CDR3, as DNA: TGTGCCAGCAGGAGAGGGGGGGAATTCACAGATACGCAGTATTTT. V and J are TRBV9 and TRBJ2-3, with D maybe TRBD2 (7 bases). V lost 5 bases and J lost 2, with 15 bases in between. The V gene's germline CDR1 is SGDLS and CDR2 YYNGEE. This CDR3 spans 15 amino acids.

The V gene is TRBV7-9, the J gene TRBJ2-2; D might be TRBD1 (6 bases). V lost 6 bases to trimming and J lost 1 base, with 12 bases between them. The CDR3 is made up of 15 amino acids. Germline CDR1 SEHNR, CDR2 FQNEAQ (reference sequence). The CDR3 DNA sequence: TGTGCCAGCAGACGTAAACAGGGGAACACCGGGGAGCTGTTTTTT. It is translated as CASRRKQGNTGELFF. Full variable domain (rest looked up from reference TRBV7-9 and TRBJ2-2): DTGVSQNPRHKITKRGQNVTFRCDPISEHNRLYWYRQTLGQGPEFLTYFQNEAQLEKSRLLSDRFSAERPKGSFSTLEIQRTEQGDSAMYLCASRRKQGNTGELFFGEGSRLTVL.

The V call is TRBV5-6, the J call TRBJ2-3; the match to TRBD2 covers 7 bases. In germline, CDR1 is SGHDT, CDR2 YYEEEE. The CDR3 totals 16 residues. With 0 bases clipped from V and 1 base from J, the junction kept 5 bases outside the gene matches. The CDR3 is CASSLGRGSGTDTQYF. In nucleotides, the CDR3 is TGTGCCAGCAGCTTGGGCCGCGGGAGTGGCACAGATACGCAGTATTTT.

The gene calls are TRBV6-5 and TRBJ2-1; 14 bases align to TRBD2. Per the germline V gene, CDR1 is MNHEY and CDR2 is SVGAGI. The CDR3 has 13 amino acids. Trimming took 6 bases from V and 13 from J; bases not matched to a gene: 5. DNA for the CDR3: TGTGCCAGCAGGTCCGGACTAGCGGGAGGACAGTTCTTC. It translates to CASRSGLAGGQFF.

This chain links TRBV28 with TRBJ1-4; the D is unclear. CDR3 length: 12 residues. The ends were cut back, 5 bases at V and 7 bases at J, with 8 bases in the middle. CDR1 is MDHEN and CDR2 is SYDVKM in the germline V gene. The CDR3 coding sequence is TGTGCCAGCAGTACAACCCCTGAAAAACTGTTTTTT. Translation: CASSTTPEKLFF.

The V and J genes are TRBV7-9 and TRBJ2-7; 11 positions agree with TRBD1. Germline CDR1 is SEHNR and CDR2 is FQNEAQ (reference sequence). Trimming took 6 bases from V and 5 from J; bases not matched to a gene: 6. This CDR3 is built from 14 residues. The CDR3 DNA reads as TGTGCCAGCAGGTACGGACAGGGGGCCCACGAGCAGTACTTC. It yields the protein CASRYGQGAHEQYF.

This clone was observed a few times. The chain carries TRBV19 and TRBJ1-5; 8 positions agree with TRBD1. CDR1 and CDR2 (germline): LNHDA, SQIVND (reference sequence). The CDR3 runs to 14 residues. With 5 bases clipped from V and 6 bases from J, the junction kept 6 bases outside the gene matches. The CDR3, as DNA: TGTGCCAGTAGTGACGGACAGGGCATTCAGCCCCAGCATTTT. This translates into CASSDGQGIQPQHF.

The CDR3 sequence: CSVPLTSGGYNEQFF. CDR3 sequence (DNA): TGCAGCGTACCCCTTACTAGCGGGGGATACAATGAGCAGTTCTTC. J is TRBJ2-1 and V is TRBV29-1; TRBD2 agrees at 11 bases. The ends lost 6 bases at V and 4 bases at J; junction bases unmatched: 8. The germline gives CDR1 SQVTM, CDR2 ANQGSEA. The CDR3 has 15 residues.

The chain is built from TRBV5-6 and TRBJ2-7; 8 bases agree with TRBD1. V shed 6 bases and J 5 bases; nucleotides not matched to a gene: 10. From germline, CDR1 is SGHDT and CDR2 YYEEEE. The CDR3 is 14 residues long. DNA of the CDR3: TGTGCCAGCATCATGACAGGGGTACCCCACGAGCAGTACTTC. Translating it yields CASIMTGVPHEQYF.

This rearrangement joins TRBV30 to TRBJ1-2, with TRBD1 as a possible D gene (6 bases). CDR1 is GTSNPN and CDR2 is SVGIG in the germline V gene (reference sequence). CDR3 length: 20 amino acids. The germline V and J ends were trimmed by 4 bases and 4 bases, with 34 bases remaining between them. The CDR3 DNA reads as TGTGCCTGGACCCTACGGGGGGGCGTAAAGGGTCCTGATAAAACCTATGGCTACACCTTC. This codes for CAWTLRGGVKGPDKTYGYTF.

J is TRBJ1-1 and V is TRBV7-9; D might be TRBD1 (5 bases). From germline, CDR1 is SEHNR and CDR2 FQNEAQ (reference sequence). V was pared by 1 base and J by 4 bases, with 16 bases between. The CDR3 is 16 residues long. CDR3 bases: TGTGCCAGCAGCTTAGTAATGGGGGGAGGCGGCACTGAAGCTTTCTTT. It yields the protein CASSLVMGGGGTEAFF.

The J gene is TRBJ2-7, the V gene TRBV6-1; TRBD1 agrees at 7 bases. Germline CDR1 and CDR2: MNHNS and SASEGT. After removal of 8 bases from V and 3 bases from J, the junction contained 4 bases not matched to a gene. The CDR3 is made up of 12 amino acids. The CDR3, as DNA: TGTGCCAGCCTCGGACAGGTCTACGAGCAGTACTTC. It yields the protein CASLGQVYEQYF.

This rearrangement joins TRBV7-2 to TRBJ2-7, with no clear D. V was shortened by 5 bases and J by 4 bases, with 15 bases between the two germline ends. Germline values: CDR1 SGHTA, CDR2 FQGNSA. CDR3 length equals 14 residues. CDR3 protein: CASSPPGSVYEQYF. In DNA form, the CDR3 reads TGTGCCAGCAGCCCCCCAGGATCAGTATACGAGCAGTACTTC.

The genes are TRBV10-1 and TRBJ1-1; D ambiguous. CDR1 is WNHNN, CDR2 SYGVQD, per germline (reference sequence). V lost 6 bases to trimming and J lost 7 bases, with 15 bases between them. There are 13 residues in the CDR3. CDR3 amino acids: CASRREVESEAFF. In nucleotides, the CDR3 is TGCGCCAGCAGGAGGGAGGTCGAGAGTGAAGCTTTCTTT.

This clone was seen a single time. V gene TRBV28 combines with J gene TRBJ2-3; 10 bases fit TRBD2. In germline, CDR1 is MDHEN, CDR2 SYDVKM. The length of the CDR3 is 16 residues. Losses at the gene ends were 6 bases for V and 0 bases for J; bases not matched to a gene: 6. DNA of the CDR3: TGTGCCAGCAGCCCACTAGCGGGATTTAGCACAGATACGCAGTATTTT. Amino acids: CASSPLAGFSTDTQYF. Full variable domain (outside the CDR3, taken from reference TRBV28 and TRBJ2-3): DVKVTQSSRYLVKRTGEKVFLECVQDMDHENMFWYRQDPGLGLRLIYFSYDVKMKEKGDIPEGYSVSREKKERFSLILESASTNQTSMYLCASSPLAGFSTDTQYFGPGTRLTVL.

The chain couples TRBV27 to TRBJ2-7, with D perhaps matching TRBD2 (5 bases). Per the germline V gene, CDR1 is MNHEY and CDR2 is SMNVEV (reference sequence). CDR3 length: 15 residues. With 3 bases removed from V and 2 bases from J, the gap between germline ends came to 14 bases. For the CDR3, the DNA is TGTGCCAGCAGTTTTTGGGTCGGGGTGCCCTACGAGCAGTACTTC. Amino acids: CASSFWVGVPYEQYF.

The chain joins TRBV29-1 to TRBJ1-1; a possible D gene is TRBD1 (5 bases). The CDR3 spans 13 residues. Trimming removed 8 bases from V and 1 base from J, with 14 bases in between. Germline assignment: CDR1 SQVTM and CDR2 ANQGSEA. CDR3 region: CSHQGRANTEAFF. The CDR3 coding sequence is TGCAGCCATCAGGGTCGGGCGAACACTGAAGCTTTCTTT.

This chain uses TRBV30 with TRBJ1-5; 10 bases map to TRBD1. The CDR3 runs to 13 residues. V trimming: 1 base; J trimming: 6 bases; junction bases outside the gene matches: 0. In germline, CDR1 is GTSNPN, CDR2 SVGIG (reference sequence). For the CDR3, the DNA is TGTGCCTGGAGTGGACAGGGGGCTCAGCCCCAGCATTTT. This translates into CAWSGQGAQPQHF. Filled out from reference TRBV30 and TRBJ1-5, the complete variable domain reads SQTIHQWPATLVQPVGSPLSLECTVEGTSNPNLYWYRQAAGRGLQLLFYSVGIGQISSEVPQNLSASRPQDRQFILSSKKLLLSDSGFYLCAWSGQGAQPQHFGDGTRLSIL.

The genes are TRBV4-2 and TRBJ1-2; 10 bases match TRBD1. There are 15 residues in the CDR3. Trimming cost V 2 bases and J 8 bases; bases outside gene matches: 8. Germline-derived CDR1 and CDR2 are LGHNA and YNFKEQ. The CDR3 nucleotides read TGTGCCAGCAGCCAAATCCGACAGGGGGCGTGGGGCTACACCTTC. It encodes CASSQIRQGAWGYTF.

The V call is TRBV6-1, the J call TRBJ1-1; D ambiguous. Looked up from germline, CDR1 is MNHNS and CDR2 is SASEGT. V dropped 6 bases and J dropped 1 base, with 9 bases sitting between them. The CDR3 runs 13 residues. The CDR3 nucleotides read TGTGCCAGCAGCTTGGAGGCGAACACTGAAGCTTTCTTT. Residues: CASSLEANTEAFF.